The entry below gives a single TCR beta chain sequence along with its context. Its antigen has not been determined. The record has no base qualities; no much larger clone is one base away. V is reduced by 3 bases and J by 7 bases, leaving a spacing of 15 bases between them. Sequences GTSNPN (CDR1) and SVGIG (CDR2) are obtained from the germline V gene (reference sequence). The CDR3 goes from the cysteine to the phenylalanine over 13 residues. Only the CDR3 portion is preserved as DNA: 39 bases, with reading frame beginning at the first base. These data belong to a study of CD8 T cells in ankylosing spondylitis (dated by TCRdb to 2017 to 2019). General notes on the study: The study profiled T cell receptor beta repertoires in healthy donors and ankylosing spondylitis patients to find disease-linked TCR variants. The full study cohort comprised 25 ankylosing spondylitis patients and some 110 healthy donors. Peripheral blood was sampled, and synovial fluid was additionally collected from ankylosing spondylitis patients.

Study-wide findings and limitations: Significant enrichment of the disease-linked clones was reported in matched synovial fluid samples from ankylosing spondylitis patients. A TCR beta motif made up of about eight highly homologous amino acid variants appeared to be characteristic of blood from ankylosing spondylitis patients. Some motif variants had previously been reported in the synovial fluid and blood of reactive arthritis patients, which suggests shared mechanisms of disease initiation. A CD8+ phenotype was shown by the disease-linked clones, which were found at relatively low frequencies in peripheral blood.

The sample was run on an Illumina HiSeq 2500. Quantitative 5'-RACE with molecular barcodes was the method used to prepare the TCR beta libraries. In the original analysis: To identify disease-linked TCR variants, a new computational method was used, one built on a probabilistic model of VDJ rearrangement. Clones were called with MiXCR by TCRdb after fastp trimmed the public reads at Q25, and only in-frame beta chains were retained. Entries are consolidated by CDR3 protein sequence, retaining the most common genes and DNA. In this record, the V and J calls reflect TCRdb's handling and not the investigators' own analysis. The sample table shows under 950,000 distinct CDR3 sequences, and 15% to 20% are seen once. The ten largest clones take up under 20% of the sample.

Sequencing input: blood, either unsorted or a sorted T cell fraction (not recorded which). This clonotype was sampled from a male donor with ankylosing spondylitis. The rearranged segments are TRBV30 and TRBJ1-1; a weak D assignment points to TRBD1 (6 bases agree). The CDR3: CAWSGGPTFEAFF. DNA sequence: TGTGCCTGGAGCGGGGGGCCGACTTTTGAAGCTTTCTTT.